This TCR beta chain was observed in a study of neurological immune-mediated disorders. The CDR3 is made up of 14 amino acids. With 3 bases removed from V and 6 bases from J, the gap between germline ends came to 15 bases. CDR1 and CDR2 (germline): DFQATT, SNEGSKA (reference sequence). TCRdb redid the calling of the 5' RACE reads with MiXCR, one entry per CDR3 protein. The sample gives around 52,000 distinct CDR3 sequences, less than 6% of which show up once; approximately 1.5% is in the top ten. The sequence derives from a woman aged 18-29 years with multiple sclerosis. Sequenced material: CD4+ T cells from blood. The gene calls are TRBV20-1 and TRBJ2-1; a weak D match, TRBD1 (6 bases). CDR3 protein: CSARGQRTPNEQFF. The CDR3 coding sequence is TGCAGTGCTAGGGGACAACGGACCCCCAATGAGCAGTTCTTC.